Presented here are 26 T cell receptor beta chains from one specimen sequenced in a study of T cells in Graves' hyperthyroidism and ophthalmopathy. TCR beta CDR3 regions were amplified from RNA. HTBI primers were the set used in a first-round RT-PCR of the TCR CDR3. TCRdb recomputed calls from the multiplex PCR reads with MiXCR, one row per CDR3 protein. This table holds approximately 710,000 distinct CDR3 sequences, around a sixth found once. Sequenced input: blood. The receptors derive from a man between 50 and 59 years old with Graves' hyperthyroidism.

The chain employs TRBV13 and TRBJ2-7; 16 nucleotides match TRBD2. CDR3 length: 20 amino acids. V lost 9 bases to trimming and J lost 1 base; unmatched junction nucleotides: 18. Looked up from germline, CDR1 is PRHDT and CDR2 is FYEKMQ (reference sequence). CDR3 loop: CASSPPMGLAGGPKSYEQYF. CDR3 DNA sequence: TGTGCCAGTTCACCCCCGATGGGACTAGCGGGAGGGCCTAAGTCCTACGAGCAGTACTTC. The variable domain in full, completed from reference TRBV13 and TRBJ2-7, reads AAGVIQSPRHLIKEKRETATLKCYPIPRHDTVYWYQQGPGQDPQFLISFYEKMQSDKGSIPDRFSAQQFSDYHSELNMSSLELGDSALYFCASSPPMGLAGGPKSYEQYFGPGTRLTVT.

The sample holds many counts of this clonotype. V usage is TRBV20-1 and J usage is TRBJ1-2; D is uncertain. V dropped 5 bases and J dropped 4 bases, with 11 bases sitting between them. In germline, CDR1 is DFQATT, CDR2 SNEGSKA (reference sequence). The CDR3 has 12 amino acids. CDR3 DNA: TGCAGTGCTCGCACCTCGGGCTATGGCTACACCTTC. This sequence encodes CSARTSGYGYTF.

To note about this clonotype: Being one base from a much bigger clone, this may be a read error. The chain recombines TRBV12-3 or TRBV12-4 with TRBJ2-3; TRBD2 matches 9 bases. This CDR3 region has 16 residues. Trimming removed 6 bases from V and 2 bases from J; junction bases left unmatched: 9. This CDR3 reads CASRPPSGEITDTQYF. Here the CDR3 DNA reads TGTGCCAGCAGACCTCCTAGCGGGGAGATCACAGATACGCAGTATTTT.

Only a few counts were recorded for this clonotype. The genes are TRBV3-1 and TRBJ1-1, with unresolved D. This CDR3 spans 17 amino acids. Trimming shortened V by 0 bases and J by 11 bases, and 25 bases separated the two germline ends. Germline CDR1 is LGHDT and CDR2 is YNNKEL (reference sequence). The CDR3 region is CASSQDQFTAATLEAFF. The CDR3 nucleotides read TGTGCCAGCAGCCAAGATCAATTCACGGCAGCCACCTTAGAGGCTTTCTTT.

This clonotype was observed a handful of times. Given the absence of the conserved phenylalanine or tryptophan at the CDR3 end, a read error is likely. The J gene is TRBJ2-6, the V gene TRBV28; 7 nucleotides match TRBD1. Germline lookup yields CDR1 MDHEN and CDR2 SYDVKM. The CDR3 has 17 residues. The V gene end was trimmed by 2 bases and the J gene end by 0 bases; junction bases not matched to a gene: 4. CDR3 coding DNA: TGTGCCAGCAGTTTAAACAGGGGCAACTCTGGGGCCAACGTCCTGACTCTC. Its protein is CASSLNRGNSGANVLTL.

V and J are TRBV28 and TRBJ1-4; 9 bases align to TRBD1. The germline V gene encodes CDR1 MDHEN and CDR2 SYDVKM. The V and J ends lost 6 bases and 10 bases, in that order; junction bases with no gene match: 18. There are 17 residues in the CDR3. CDR3 residues: CASRVGIGGQGLLKLFF. DNA of the CDR3: TGTGCCAGCAGGGTGGGGATCGGCGGACAGGGGTTGCTAAAACTGTTTTTT. Drawing the rest from reference TRBV28 and TRBJ1-4, the complete variable domain is DVKVTQSSRYLVKRTGEKVFLECVQDMDHENMFWYRQDPGLGLRLIYFSYDVKMKEKGDIPEGYSVSREKKERFSLILESASTNQTSMYLCASRVGIGGQGLLKLFFGSGTQLSVL.

This clonotype was observed many times. The chain is built from TRBV7-3 and TRBJ2-7; TRBD2 is a possible D gene (7 bases). CDR3 size: 15 residues. Germline V gives CDR1 SGHTA, CDR2 FQGTGA. V lost 3 bases to trimming and J lost 4 bases, with 16 bases between them. Here the CDR3 DNA reads TGTGCCAGCAGCTTGGGGGGGACATCCGCTTACGAGCAGTACTTC. Encoded protein: CASSLGGTSAYEQYF.

The V call is TRBV20-1, the J call TRBJ2-7, with a possible D match to TRBD1 (6 bases). This CDR3 is 13 amino acids long. Trimming took 0 bases from V and 3 from J, leaving 9 bases between them. In germline, CDR1 is DFQATT, CDR2 SNEGSKA (reference sequence). CDR3 sequence: CSAREGHHYEQYF. DNA for the CDR3: TGCAGTGCTAGAGAGGGACACCACTACGAGCAGTACTTC.

This clonotype was counted ten times or more. The chain combines TRBV20-1 with TRBJ2-7; TRBD2 agrees at 9 bases. V dropped 4 bases and J dropped 3; count of bases not matched to a gene: 16. The CDR3 contains 17 residues. Germline CDR1 DFQATT, CDR2 SNEGSKA (reference sequence). CDR3 region: CSANLAGVGTRFYEQYF. DNA of the CDR3: TGCAGTGCTAACTTAGCGGGAGTGGGGACACGATTCTACGAGCAGTACTTC.

Ten or more counts support this clonotype. V usage is TRBV7-3 and J usage is TRBJ2-1, with 12 positions matching TRBD2. The length of the CDR3 is 17 residues. The trim removed 2 bases at V and 4 bases at J, leaving 6 bases unmatched. In germline, CDR1 is SGHTA, CDR2 FQGTGA. CDR3 in DNA: TGTGCCAGCAGCTTACTAGCGGGAGGGAAGAAGTACAATGAGCAGTTCTTC. Protein product: CASSLLAGGKKYNEQFF.

This clonotype was seen a handful of times. The chain uses TRBV4-2 and TRBJ2-2, with D possibly being TRBD2 (7 bases). CDR3 length: 18 amino acids. With 0 bases removed from V and 6 bases from J, the gap between germline ends came to 20 bases. Germline V gene lookup returns CDR1 LGHNA and CDR2 YNFKEQ. For the CDR3, the DNA is TGTGCCAGCAGCCAAGATCAAGGGGGGGGAGTGCGGCCCGGGGAGCTGTTTTTT. Protein sequence: CASSQDQGGGVRPGELFF.

This clonotype has just a few counts. One base separates it from a far larger clone, so it is likely a read error. The rearrangement uses TRBV28 and TRBJ1-1, with D possibly matching TRBD1 (6 bases). CDR3 size: 12 residues. V shed 4 bases and J shed 5 bases, with 8 bases lying between them. The germline CDR1 and CDR2 sequences are MDHEN and SYDVKM. The CDR3 sequence is CASSYRATEAFF. The CDR3 DNA is TGTGCCAGCAGTTACAGGGCGACTGAAGCTTTCTTT. Full variable domain (outside the CDR3, taken from reference TRBV28 and TRBJ1-1): DVKVTQSSRYLVKRTGEKVFLECVQDMDHENMFWYRQDPGLGLRLIYFSYDVKMKEKGDIPEGYSVSREKKERFSLILESASTNQTSMYLCASSYRATEAFFGQGTRLTVV.

V and J are TRBV24-1 and TRBJ2-3; D is ambiguous. The CDR3 loop spans 12 amino acids. The germline V gene encodes CDR1 KGHDR and CDR2 SFDVKD. The V and J ends lost 6 bases and 4 bases respectively, with 7 bases between them. CDR3 in amino acids: CATSPGSDTQYF. CDR3 DNA sequence: TGTGCCACCAGTCCGGGTTCAGATACGCAGTATTTT.

The gene calls are TRBV7-8 and TRBJ2-7, with D possibly being TRBD1 or TRBD2 (5 bases each). V lost 1 base and J lost 3, with 13 bases in between. Germline V gene data show CDR1 as SGHVS and CDR2 as FQNEAQ. This CDR3 contains 15 residues. CDR3 residues: CASSLGSGTDYEQYF. In nucleotides, the CDR3 is TGTGCCAGCAGCTTAGGGTCAGGGACCGACTACGAGCAGTACTTC.

The rearrangement uses TRBV9 and TRBJ2-1; 15 bases fit TRBD2. The J segment lost 7 bases and the V segment lost 4 bases, leaving 6 bases of the junction unmatched. The CDR3 runs 16 residues. In germline, CDR1 is SGDLS, CDR2 YYNGEE. CDR3 sequence (DNA): TGTGCCAGCAGCTTCGGGACTAGCGGGAGGATTAATGAGCAGTTCTTC. It codes for CASSFGTSGRINEQFF. The complete variable domain, with remaining parts taken from reference TRBV9 and TRBJ2-1, reads DSGVTQTPKHLITATGQRVTLRCSPRSGDLSVYWYQQSLDQGLQFLIQYYNGEERAKGNILERFSAQQFPDLHSELNLSSLELGDSALYFCASSFGTSGRINEQFFGPGTRLTVL.

V and J are TRBV20-1 and TRBJ2-5, with 13 bases that match TRBD2. The V and J ends lost 1 base and 1 base, in that order; junction bases with no gene match: 6. CDR1 and CDR2 (germline): DFQATT, SNEGSKA (reference sequence). The CDR3 length is 17 residues. CDR3 sequence reads: CSARALAGGGFQETQYF. The CDR3 coding sequence is TGCAGTGCTAGAGCACTAGCGGGAGGGGGATTCCAAGAGACCCAGTACTTC.

The gene calls are TRBV20-1 and TRBJ2-1, with 10 bases lining up with TRBD2. Germline CDR1 is DFQATT and CDR2 is SNEGSKA (reference sequence). The J segment lost 2 bases and the V segment lost 7 bases, leaving 8 bases of the junction unmatched. CDR3 length: 15 residues. The CDR3 sequence is CSVTSGSLTYNEQFF. CDR3 coding DNA: TGCAGTGTGACTAGCGGGTCTCTTACCTACAATGAGCAGTTCTTC.

This clonotype was observed a handful of times. The J gene is TRBJ1-4, the V gene TRBV28; 7 positions agree with TRBD1. The CDR3 sequence is 16 residues long. Trimming at V came to 2 bases and at J to 3 bases, leaving 6 bases not matched to a gene. Germline CDR1 MDHEN, CDR2 SYDVKM. The CDR3 reads CASSLPDRVANEKLFF. DNA for the CDR3: TGTGCCAGCAGTTTACCAGACAGGGTTGCTAATGAAAAACTGTTTTTT.

The chain links TRBV30 to TRBJ2-1; a possible D gene is TRBD2 (5 bases). Per germline, CDR1 GTSNPN and CDR2 SVGIG (reference sequence). The V gene lost 2 bases and the J gene lost 10 bases, with 12 bases spanning the gap. The CDR3 loop spans 12 amino acids. CDR3 sequence reads: CAWSSGKEEQFF. For the CDR3, the DNA is TGTGCCTGGAGTTCGGGGAAAGAGGAGCAGTTCTTC.

This clonotype was counted between two and nine times. The chain carries TRBV19 and TRBJ2-7, with 11 bases aligning to TRBD2. From germline, CDR1 is LNHDA and CDR2 SQIVND (reference sequence). V was clipped by 6 bases and J by 6 bases; unmatched bases: 10. The CDR3 is 15 amino acids. The CDR3 here is CASRTRTSGRVEQYF. The CDR3 coding sequence is TGTGCCAGTAGGACAAGAACTAGCGGGAGAGTCGAGCAGTACTTC. The full variable domain, in which reference TRBV19 and TRBJ2-7 provide the parts outside the CDR3, is DGGITQSPKYLFRKEGQNVTLSCEQNLNHDAMYWYRQDPGQGLRLIYYSQIVNDFQKGDIAEGYSVSREKKESFPLTVTSAQKNPTAFYLCASRTRTSGRVEQYFGPGTRLTVT.

This clonotype came up many times. The J gene is TRBJ2-1, the V gene TRBV20-1, with D unclear. Germline V gives CDR1 DFQATT, CDR2 SNEGSKA (reference sequence). The CDR3 length is 11 residues. Trimming removed 5 bases from V and 9 bases from J, with 11 bases in between. CDR3 sequence: CSAPQPFEQFF. Written as DNA, the CDR3 is TGCAGTGCTCCCCAGCCTTTTGAGCAGTTCTTC.

This clonotype was seen ten or more times. The chain recombines TRBV7-9 with TRBJ2-1; 7 bases line up with TRBD2. The CDR3 length is 16 residues. Germline trimming cut 7 bases from V and 0 bases from J; bases unmatched to any gene: 9. Germline values: CDR1 SEHNR, CDR2 FQNEAQ (reference sequence). The CDR3 coding sequence is TGTGCCAGCATTACAAGCGGGACCAGCTCCTACAATGAGCAGTTCTTC. This encodes CASITSGTSSYNEQFF.

About this clonotype itself: Being one base from a much bigger clone, this may be a read error. The genes are TRBV27 and TRBJ2-1; possibly TRBD2 for D (6 bases). The assigned J gene may be wrong: the sequence end matches TRBJ2-7 better. The germline V gene has CDR1 MNHEY and CDR2 SMNVEV (reference sequence). The CDR3 totals 16 residues. The CDR3 DNA sequence: TGTGCCAGCAGTTTATTGGACGGGACTCTATACAATGAGCAGTACTTC. Translation gives CASSLLDGTLYNEQYF.

This clonotype was counted many times. This chain uses TRBV2 with TRBJ2-7; 7 bases are shared with TRBD2. The V and J ends lost 3 bases and 1 base, in that order; junction bases with no gene match: 3. The CDR3 contains 14 residues. Per the germline V gene, CDR1 is SNHLY and CDR2 is FYNNEI. CDR3 residues: CASSEISGSYEQYF. The CDR3 nucleotides are TGTGCCAGCAGTGAGATTAGCGGGTCCTACGAGCAGTACTTC.

The rearrangement uses TRBV20-1 and TRBJ2-1; no reliable D call. CDR1 and CDR2 (germline): DFQATT, SNEGSKA (reference sequence). CDR3 length equals 12 residues. V was cut by 1 base and J by 8 bases, with 9 bases left in between. The CDR3 DNA reads as TGCAGTGCTAGAGCTGATAGCTATGAGCAGTTCTTC. Its translation: CSARADSYEQFF.

This clonotype was seen at least ten times. The J gene is TRBJ2-3, the V gene TRBV12-3 or TRBV12-4; 15 positions match TRBD2. After removal of 6 bases from V and 0 bases from J, the junction contained 1 base not matched to a gene. The CDR3 length is 16 residues. The CDR3 reads CASRGLAGGSTDTQYF. The CDR3 DNA reads TGTGCCAGCAGGGGACTAGCGGGAGGTAGCACAGATACGCAGTATTTT.